These 26 T cell receptor beta chains were sequenced from one sample in a study of spatial heterogeneity in lung cancer. TCRdb processed the 5' RACE reads anew with MiXCR; each CDR3 protein has one entry. The data hold 20,000 to 25,000 distinct CDR3 sequences, with about 4.5% observed a single time. This sample's time point: sample taken at primary tumor resection. Source: PBMCs, taken at surgery. The receptors derive from a male donor with early-stage non-small cell lung cancer.

This clonotype is judged medium-sized. V is TRBV10-3 and J is TRBJ2-2; TRBD1 matches at 7 bases. Trimming at V came to 7 bases and at J to 4 bases, leaving 9 bases not matched to a gene. The CDR3 runs 15 residues. Per germline, CDR1 ENHRY and CDR2 SYGVKD. This chain's CDR3 is CAIKGDRVSTGELFF. Here the CDR3 DNA reads TGTGCCATCAAGGGCGACAGGGTTAGCACCGGGGAGCTGTTTTTT.

In this sample, this clonotype turned up many times. V is TRBV15 and J is TRBJ2-5; D unresolved. Germline loops: CDR1 LNHNV, CDR2 YYDKDF (reference sequence). The V and J ends lost 2 bases and 4 bases respectively, with 14 bases between them. This CDR3 has 15 amino acids. CDR3 coding DNA: TGTGCCACCAGCAGAATGGACCCTCATCGAGAGACCCAGTACTTC. Its translation: CATSRMDPHRETQYF.

This clonotype was observed at least ten times. The gene calls are TRBV7-9 and TRBJ2-6; 11 positions agree with TRBD1. Germline V gene data show CDR1 as SEHNR and CDR2 as FQNEAQ (reference sequence). This CDR3 is built from 18 residues. Trimming took 6 bases from V and 1 from J; bases not matched to a gene: 8. CDR3: CASSSRTGGESGANVLTF. The CDR3 nucleotides read TGTGCCAGCAGTTCTAGGACAGGGGGCGAGTCTGGGGCCAACGTCCTGACTTTC.

This clonotype came up many times. Because the CDR3's place on the DNA is in doubt, the DNA is left out and the CDR3 is given as listed by TCRdb. CDR3 amino acids: CASSFGPGTQPQHF. J is TRBJ1-5 and V is TRBV12-3 or TRBV12-4; whether TRBD1, the table's D call, matches the DNA was not checked. The CDR3 spans 14 amino acids, including both terminal residues.

This clonotype occurred a few times. This sequence joins TRBV19 and TRBJ1-5; D not certain. The germline V gene encodes CDR1 LNHDA and CDR2 SQIVND (reference sequence). The CDR3 spans 14 residues. The V gene lost 6 bases and the J gene lost 2 bases, with 11 bases spanning the gap. The CDR3 DNA follows: TGTGCCAGTAGGGATCCAGGACGCAATCAGCCCCAGCATTTT. It encodes CASRDPGRNQPQHF.

Sample share makes this clonotype medium-sized. The chain has TRBV20-1 and TRBJ2-1; 10 positions match TRBD2. V lost 0 bases, J lost 6 bases, and 8 bases stayed unmatched. Germline loops: CDR1 DFQATT, CDR2 SNEGSKA (reference sequence). This CDR3 region has 16 residues. The chain's CDR3 is CSARDVGSGGSNEQFF. The CDR3 region has the DNA TGCAGTGCTAGAGATGTTGGTAGCGGGGGGTCCAATGAGCAGTTCTTC.

V gene TRBV24-1 combines with J gene TRBJ2-1, with D tentatively TRBD1 (5 bases). V was pared by 4 bases and J by 8 bases, with 14 bases between. The V gene's germline CDR1 is KGHDR and CDR2 SFDVKD. This CDR3 is built from 14 residues. CDR3 sequence: CATSDPLRAHEQFF. DNA for the CDR3: TGTGCCACCAGTGACCCCCTCAGGGCCCATGAGCAGTTCTTC.

This clonotype has ten or more counts. The chain joins TRBV20-1 to TRBJ1-5, with D possibly matching TRBD1 (6 bases). Germline CDR1 reads DFQATT; CDR2 reads SNEGSKA (reference sequence). The CDR3 loop spans 14 amino acids. V was pared by 6 bases and J by 7 bases, with 19 bases between. CDR3 coding DNA: TGCAGTGCGGTAGGGGGGGGCACAAACCAGCCCCAGCATTTT. Translating it yields CSAVGGGTNQPQHF.

In its sample, this clonotype is medium-sized. The J gene is TRBJ2-1, the V gene TRBV4-1; D possibly uses TRBD1 or TRBD2 (5 bases each). Trimming shortened V by 0 bases and J by 5 bases, and 11 bases separated the two germline ends. The CDR3 spans 15 residues. Germline V lookup: CDR1 MGHRA, CDR2 YSYEKL. For the CDR3, the DNA is TGCGCCAGCAGCCAAGAGGTTGGGACCAACAATGAGCAGTTCTTC. Protein product: CASSQEVGTNNEQFF.

In this sample, this clonotype turned up many times. V and J are TRBV6-6 and TRBJ2-5; possible D gene TRBD1, 6 bases. The CDR3 runs to 11 residues. The V end was cut by 8 bases, the J end by 4 bases, with 8 bases between. Germline V lookup: CDR1 MNHNY, CDR2 SVGAGI (reference sequence). The CDR3 DNA sequence: TGTGCCAGCGAGGGGGTAGAGACCCAGTACTTC. Its translation: CASEGVETQYF.

This clonotype occurred a few times. This chain joins TRBV12-3 or TRBV12-4 and TRBJ1-6; D may be TRBD1 (6 bases). The ends were cut back, 6 bases at V and 0 bases at J, with 27 bases in the middle. This CDR3 contains 21 residues. CDR3 loop: CASRGGASTGDRSSYNSPLHF. CDR3 sequence (DNA): TGTGCCAGCAGGGGGGGGGCATCCACGGGCGATAGGAGCTCCTATAATTCACCCCTCCACTTT.

This clonotype was detected many times. The chain employs TRBV6-6 and TRBJ2-6; D might be TRBD2 (5 bases). The CDR3 contains 16 residues. V lost 7 bases to trimming and J lost 0 bases, with 13 bases between them. Per germline, CDR1 MNHNY and CDR2 SVGAGI (reference sequence). The CDR3 bases are TGTGCCAGCAAGGAGGAGTTCACCTCTGGGGCCAACGTCCTGACTTTC. Its translation: CASKEEFTSGANVLTF.

This clonotype was counted many times. This chain joins TRBV2 and TRBJ2-7; D ambiguous. The V and J ends lost 4 bases and 3 bases respectively, with 13 bases between them. CDR1 and CDR2 (germline): SNHLY, FYNNEI. The CDR3 consists of 14 residues. The chain's CDR3 is CASSVERVSYEQYF. In nucleotides, the CDR3 is TGTGCCAGCAGTGTCGAGCGTGTGAGCTACGAGCAGTACTTC.

This clonotype was found many times. The chain has TRBV7-2 and TRBJ2-2; maybe TRBD1 (5 bases). This CDR3 is 15 amino acids long. V was trimmed by 5 bases and J by 2 bases, leaving 12 bases between them. The germline V gene has CDR1 SGHTA and CDR2 FQGNSA. The CDR3 DNA follows: TGTGCCAGCAGCCTTCAGGGTTTTAACACCGGGGAGCTGTTTTTT. This translates into CASSLQGFNTGELFF.

This clonotype came up many times. The CDR3 is CASSPGQTRAKNIQYF. CDR3 DNA: TGTGCCAGCAGTCCCGGTCAGACTCGCGCCAAAAACATTCAGTACTTC. V and J are TRBV6-2 or TRBV6-3 and TRBJ2-4; D not certain. From germline, CDR1 is MNHEY and CDR2 SVGEGT. The CDR3 is made up of 16 amino acids. V was trimmed by 5 bases and J by 1 base, leaving 15 bases between them.

This clonotype was found many times. V gene TRBV29-1 combines with J gene TRBJ2-6, with D hard to call. CDR3 length: 17 residues. Germline assignment: CDR1 SQVTM and CDR2 ANQGSEA. Trimming took 0 bases from V and 0 from J, leaving 12 bases between them. As DNA, the CDR3 is TGCAGCGTTGAAGACGGCGAAGCTTACTCTGGGGCCAACGTCCTGACTTTC. Protein: CSVEDGEAYSGANVLTF.

The chain uses TRBV6-1 and TRBJ2-2; D is ambiguous. Germline V gives CDR1 MNHNS, CDR2 SASEGT. Trimming removed 5 bases at V and 4 bases at J, with 11 bases between. This CDR3 region has 14 residues. CDR3 protein: CASSYWAITGELFF. CDR3 bases: TGTGCCAGCAGTTATTGGGCCATCACCGGGGAGCTGTTTTTT.

This clonotype was seen only a few times. The CDR3 nucleotides read TGTGCCAGTAGAACAGGGGCCAGCACCGGGGAGCTGTTTTTT. It specifies CASRTGASTGELFF. The gene calls are TRBV19 and TRBJ2-2; 7 nucleotides agree with TRBD1. Germline assignment: CDR1 LNHDA and CDR2 SQIVND (reference sequence). Trimming removed 6 bases from V and 4 bases from J; junction bases left unmatched: 5. CDR3 size: 14 residues.

This clonotype was seen many times. The V call is TRBV5-1, the J call TRBJ1-6; D perhaps matches TRBD1 (6 bases). The CDR3 totals 15 residues. Trimming cost V 0 bases and J 5 bases, with 9 bases left between them. Germline V gives CDR1 SGHRS, CDR2 YFSETQ. The CDR3 loop reads CASSLEQGNNSPLHF. CDR3 coding DNA: TGCGCCAGCAGCTTGGAACAGGGTAATAATTCACCCCTCCACTTT.

The table lists this clonotype with many counts. The chain couples TRBV20-1 to TRBJ2-1, with 9 bases matching TRBD2. Looked up from germline, CDR1 is DFQATT and CDR2 is SNEGSKA (reference sequence). This CDR3 region has 15 residues. The ends lost 0 bases at V and 4 bases at J; junction bases unmatched: 4. In nucleotides, the CDR3 is TGCAGTGCTAGAGATCTACTAGCGGGTTACAATGAGCAGTTCTTC. Translating it yields CSARDLLAGYNEQFF.

The table lists this clonotype with many counts. The CDR3 bases are TGTGCCAGCTCACCGACCGGCGCAGGGGTTATGGGTGAGCAGTTCTTC. Its translation is CASSPTGAGVMGEQFF. This sequence joins TRBV18 and TRBJ2-1, with D maybe TRBD1 (6 bases). This CDR3 has 16 residues. V lost 3 bases and J lost 9, with 21 bases in between. Germline-derived CDR1 and CDR2 are KGHSH and LQKENI.

This sequence joins TRBV7-2 and TRBJ2-7; D is possibly TRBD2 (6 bases). V lost 5 bases and J 1 base, leaving 12 bases between the germline ends. Germline-derived CDR1 and CDR2 are SGHTA and FQGNSA. The CDR3 runs to 14 residues. This CDR3 is CASSLGRQSYEQYF. DNA of the CDR3: TGTGCCAGCAGCCTAGGGAGGCAATCCTACGAGCAGTACTTC.

This clonotype was detected ten times or more. The rearrangement links TRBV11-3 to TRBJ2-2; D might be TRBD1 (6 bases). The CDR3 sequence is 12 residues long. V was cut by 6 bases and J by 7 bases, with 9 bases left in between. Germline V gene sequence: CDR1 SGHNT, CDR2 YENEEA. DNA of the CDR3: TGTGCCAGCAGTTCGGACAGCGGGGAGCTGTTTTTT. It codes for CASSSDSGELFF. Variable domain in full (rest from reference TRBV11-3 and TRBJ2-2): EAGVVQSPRYKIIEKKQPVAFWCNPISGHNTLYWYLQNLGQGPELLIRYENEEAVDDSQLPKDRFSAERLKGVDSTLKIQPAELGDSAVYLCASSSDSGELFFGEGSRLTVL.

There are many counts of this clonotype. V and J are TRBV6-2 or TRBV6-3 and TRBJ2-1; TRBD2 agrees at 13 bases. The V gene's germline CDR1 is MNHEY and CDR2 SVGEGT. The CDR3 contains 15 residues. J was trimmed by 9 bases and V by 6 bases; bases with no gene match: 8. The CDR3: CASRGTSGAASEQFF. The CDR3 DNA follows: TGTGCCAGCAGGGGGACTAGCGGGGCAGCTTCTGAGCAGTTCTTC.

This clonotype is deemed medium-sized. The chain has TRBV7-8 and TRBJ2-1; 8 nucleotides line up with TRBD1. Germline-derived CDR1 and CDR2 are SGHVS and FQNEAQ. The V gene end was trimmed by 5 bases and the J gene end by 3 bases; junction bases not matched to a gene: 6. The CDR3 loop spans 15 amino acids. Here the CDR3 reads CASSTRTGNYNEQFF. Written as DNA, the CDR3 is TGTGCCAGCAGCACCCGGACAGGGAACTACAATGAGCAGTTCTTC.

This clonotype has a count of ten or more. V is TRBV11-2 and J is TRBJ2-4, with 8 bases identical to TRBD1. The V gene end was trimmed by 1 base and the J gene end by 1 base; junction bases not matched to a gene: 0. The germline V gene has CDR1 SGHAT and CDR2 FQNNGV. This CDR3 spans 15 amino acids. The CDR3 nucleotides read TGTGCCAGCAGCTTAGGACAGGGGGCCAAAAACATTCAGTACTTC. Translating gives CASSLGQGAKNIQYF. The complete variable domain, with remaining parts taken from reference TRBV11-2 and TRBJ2-4, reads EAGVAQSPRYKIIEKRQSVAFWCNPISGHATLYWYQQILGQGPKLLIQFQNNGVVDDSQLPKDRFSAERLKGVDSTLKIQPAKLEDSAVYLCASSLGQGAKNIQYFGAGTRLSVL.